This TCR beta chain was sequenced in a study of cytomegalovirus exposure and HLA in healthy donors. PCR primers comprised 60 Vbeta and 13 Jbeta primers. The data were produced by immunoSEQ multiplex PCR, yet TCRdb's version contains in-frame clones alone and is incomplete. The sample yields around 150,000 clones, 70% to 90% seen once. A note on this clone: Its matching antigen is unknown.

This CDR3 spans 15 amino acids. CDR1 and CDR2 (germline): MNHNY, SVGAGI (reference sequence). The V end was cut by 6 bases, the J end by 0 bases, with 12 bases between. Study-level points and caveats: Segments of the TCR beta V type were, in most cases, productive about 90% or about 30% of the time in an earlier analysis.

The chain joins TRBV6-6 to TRBJ1-5; D is possibly TRBD1 (5 bases). Sequencing input: PBMCs. The origin of this receptor is a man aged 45-65 years in good health and CMV-seronegative. The CDR3 nucleotides are TGTGCCAGCAGCCCGGGACTTTATAGCAATCAGCCCCAGCATTTT. This codes for CASSPGLYSNQPQHF.